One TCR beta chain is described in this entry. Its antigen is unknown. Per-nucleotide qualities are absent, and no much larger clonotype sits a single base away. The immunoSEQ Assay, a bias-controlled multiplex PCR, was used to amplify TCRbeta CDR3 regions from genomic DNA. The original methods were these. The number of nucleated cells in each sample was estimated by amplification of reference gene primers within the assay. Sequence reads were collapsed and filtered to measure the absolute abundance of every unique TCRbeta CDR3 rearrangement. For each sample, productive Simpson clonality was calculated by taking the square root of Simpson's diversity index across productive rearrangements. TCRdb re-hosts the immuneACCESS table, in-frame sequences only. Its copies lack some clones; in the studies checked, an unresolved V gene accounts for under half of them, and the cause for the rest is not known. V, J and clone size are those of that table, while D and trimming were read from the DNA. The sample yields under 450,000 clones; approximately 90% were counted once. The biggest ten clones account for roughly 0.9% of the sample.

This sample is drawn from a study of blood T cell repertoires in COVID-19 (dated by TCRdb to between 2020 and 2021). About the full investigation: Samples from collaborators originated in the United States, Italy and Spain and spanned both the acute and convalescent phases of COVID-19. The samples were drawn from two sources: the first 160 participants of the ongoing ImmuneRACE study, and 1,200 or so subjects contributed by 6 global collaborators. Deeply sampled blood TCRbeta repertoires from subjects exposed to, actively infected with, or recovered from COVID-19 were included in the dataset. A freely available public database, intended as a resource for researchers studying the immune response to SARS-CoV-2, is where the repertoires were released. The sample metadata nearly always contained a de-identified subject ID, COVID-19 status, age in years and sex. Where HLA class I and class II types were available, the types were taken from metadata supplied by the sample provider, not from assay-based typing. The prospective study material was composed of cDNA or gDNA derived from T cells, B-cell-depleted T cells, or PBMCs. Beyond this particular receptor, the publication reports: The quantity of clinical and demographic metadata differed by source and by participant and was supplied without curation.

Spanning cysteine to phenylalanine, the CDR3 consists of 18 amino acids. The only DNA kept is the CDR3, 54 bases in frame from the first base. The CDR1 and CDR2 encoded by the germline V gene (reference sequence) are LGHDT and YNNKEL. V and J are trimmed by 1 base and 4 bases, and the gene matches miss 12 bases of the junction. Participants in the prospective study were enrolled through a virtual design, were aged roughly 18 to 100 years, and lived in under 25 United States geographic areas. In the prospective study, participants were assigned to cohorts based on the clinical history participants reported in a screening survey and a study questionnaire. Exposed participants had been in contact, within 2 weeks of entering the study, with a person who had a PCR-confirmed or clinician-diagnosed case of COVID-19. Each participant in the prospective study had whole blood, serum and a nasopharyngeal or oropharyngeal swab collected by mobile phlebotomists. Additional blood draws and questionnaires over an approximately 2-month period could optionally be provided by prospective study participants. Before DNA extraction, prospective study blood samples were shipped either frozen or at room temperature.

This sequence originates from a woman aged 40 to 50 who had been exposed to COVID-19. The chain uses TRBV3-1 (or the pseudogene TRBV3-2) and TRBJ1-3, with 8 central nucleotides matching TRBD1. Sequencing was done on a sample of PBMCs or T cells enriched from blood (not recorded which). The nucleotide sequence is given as TGTGCCAGCAGCCAAGTGGGGGTAACCGGGACAGGCGGAAACACCATATATTTT. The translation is CASSQVGVTGTGGNTIYF.